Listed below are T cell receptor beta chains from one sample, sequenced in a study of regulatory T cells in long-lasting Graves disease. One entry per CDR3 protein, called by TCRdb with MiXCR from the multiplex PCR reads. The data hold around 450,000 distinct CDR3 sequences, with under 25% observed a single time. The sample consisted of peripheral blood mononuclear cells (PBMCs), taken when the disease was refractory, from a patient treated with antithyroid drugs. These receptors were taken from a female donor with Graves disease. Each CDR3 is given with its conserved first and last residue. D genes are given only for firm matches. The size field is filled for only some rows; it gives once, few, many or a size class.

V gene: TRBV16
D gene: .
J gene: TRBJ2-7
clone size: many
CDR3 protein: CASSQSRVASYEQYF
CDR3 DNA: TGTGCCAGCAGCCAATCGAGGGTAGCTTCCTACGAGCAGTACTTC

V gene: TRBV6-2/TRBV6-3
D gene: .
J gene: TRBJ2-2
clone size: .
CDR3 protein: CASPRAGVPGELFF
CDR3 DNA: TGTGCCAGCCCCCGGGCAGGGGTCCCCGGGGAGCTGTTTTTT

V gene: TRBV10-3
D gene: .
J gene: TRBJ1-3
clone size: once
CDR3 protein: CAISERRTSGNTIYF
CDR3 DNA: TGTGCCATCAGTGAAAGACGGACCTCTGGAAACACCATATATTTT

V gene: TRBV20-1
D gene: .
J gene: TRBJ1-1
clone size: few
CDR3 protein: CSARDPMGPMNTEAFF
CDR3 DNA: TGCAGTGCTAGAGATCCGATGGGTCCTATGAACACTGAAGCTTTCTTT

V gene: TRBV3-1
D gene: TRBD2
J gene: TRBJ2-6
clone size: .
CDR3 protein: CASSPLAGGSGANVLTF
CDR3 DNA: TGTGCCAGCAGCCCCTTAGCGGGAGGGTCTGGGGCCAACGTCCTGACTTTC

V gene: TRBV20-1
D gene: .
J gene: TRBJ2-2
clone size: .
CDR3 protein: CSAQGWDLGELFF
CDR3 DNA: TGCAGTGCGCAGGGGTGGGATTTGGGGGAGCTGTTTTTT

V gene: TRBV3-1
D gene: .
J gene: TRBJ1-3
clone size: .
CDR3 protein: CASSPTGLGNTIYF
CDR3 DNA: TGTGCCAGCAGCCCAACAGGGCTAGGAAACACCATATATTTT

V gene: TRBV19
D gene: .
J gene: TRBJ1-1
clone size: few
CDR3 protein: CASSILGGTEAFF
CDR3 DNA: TGTGCCAGTAGTATTCTTGGAGGCACTGAAGCTTTCTTT

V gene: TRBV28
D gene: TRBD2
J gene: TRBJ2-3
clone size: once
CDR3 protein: CASSSRGVAGGHYTDTQYF
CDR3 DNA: TGTGCCAGCAGTTCCCGGGGGGTCGCGGGAGGACATTACACAGATACGCAGTATTTT

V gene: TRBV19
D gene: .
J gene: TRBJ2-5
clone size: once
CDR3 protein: CASSPRTASYQETQYF
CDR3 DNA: TGTGCCAGTAGTCCGCGGACAGCCTCGTACCAAGAGACCCAGTACTTC

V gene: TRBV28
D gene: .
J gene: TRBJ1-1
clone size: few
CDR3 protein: CASSPYPRGVRTEAFF
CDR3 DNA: TGTGCCAGCAGTCCATACCCCAGGGGTGTAAGGACTGAAGCTTTCTTT

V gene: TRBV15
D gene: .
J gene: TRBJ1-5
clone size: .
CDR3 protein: CATSAARQASNQPQHF
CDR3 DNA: TGTGCCACCAGCGCCGCTCGACAGGCTAGCAATCAGCCCCAGCATTTT

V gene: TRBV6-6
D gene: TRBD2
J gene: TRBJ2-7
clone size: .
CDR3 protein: CASSYSSLAGGTSYEQYF
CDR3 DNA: TGTGCCAGCAGTTACTCGTCCCTAGCGGGGGGGACCTCCTACGAGCAGTACTTC

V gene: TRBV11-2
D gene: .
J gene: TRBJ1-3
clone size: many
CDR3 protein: CASSFFEWNTIYF
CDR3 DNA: TGTGCCAGCAGCTTTTTTGAGTGGAACACCATATATTTT

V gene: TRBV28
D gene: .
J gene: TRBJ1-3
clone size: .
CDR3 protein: CASSLPTGELAGNTTYF
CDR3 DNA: TGTGCCAGCAGTTTACCGACGGGCGAGTTGGCTGGAAACACCACATATTTT

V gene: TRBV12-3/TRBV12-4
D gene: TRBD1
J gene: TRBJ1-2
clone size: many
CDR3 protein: CASSLVPGQALGGYTF
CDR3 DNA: TGTGCCAGCAGTTTAGTCCCCGGACAGGCTTTGGGAGGCTACACCTTC

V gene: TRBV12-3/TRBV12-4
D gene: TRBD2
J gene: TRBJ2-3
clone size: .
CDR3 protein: CASSAHPRTSGGADTQYF
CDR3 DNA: TGTGCCAGCAGTGCCCACCCCCGGACTAGCGGGGGGGCAGATACGCAGTATTTT

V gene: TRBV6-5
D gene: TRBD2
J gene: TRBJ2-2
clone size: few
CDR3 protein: CASSYWKAGVNTGELFF
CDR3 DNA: TGTGCCAGCAGTTACTGGAAAGCGGGAGTAAACACCGGGGAGCTGTTTTTT

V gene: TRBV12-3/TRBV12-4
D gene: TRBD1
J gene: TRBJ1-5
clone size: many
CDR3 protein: CASSFGWTGGFNQPQHF
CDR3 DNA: TGTGCCAGCAGTTTTGGGTGGACAGGGGGCTTCAATCAGCCCCAGCATTTT

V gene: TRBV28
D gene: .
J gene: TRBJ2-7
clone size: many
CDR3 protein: CASSLGYVTGLDEQYF
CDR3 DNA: TGTGCCAGCAGTTTGGGTTACGTAACAGGGCTTGACGAGCAGTACTTC

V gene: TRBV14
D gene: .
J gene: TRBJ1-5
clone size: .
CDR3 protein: CASSQDNRDKRSLGANQPQHF
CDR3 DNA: TGTGCCAGCAGCCAAGACAACCGGGACAAGCGGAGCCTCGGGGCGAACCAGCCCCAGCATTTT

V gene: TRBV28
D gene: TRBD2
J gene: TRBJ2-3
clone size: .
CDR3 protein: CASSLLGGGSTDTQYF
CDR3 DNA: TGTGCCAGCAGTTTACTCGGGGGGGGGAGCACAGATACGCAGTATTTT

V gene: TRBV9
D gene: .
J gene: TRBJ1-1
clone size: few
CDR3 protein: CASSPTHRMNTEAFF
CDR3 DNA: TGTGCCAGCAGCCCAACGCACAGAATGAACACTGAAGCTTTCTTT

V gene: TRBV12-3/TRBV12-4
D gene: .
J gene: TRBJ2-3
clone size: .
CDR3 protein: CASSRGISASTDTQYF
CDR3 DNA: TGTGCCAGCAGCCGGGGGATAAGCGCTAGCACAGATACGCAGTATTTT

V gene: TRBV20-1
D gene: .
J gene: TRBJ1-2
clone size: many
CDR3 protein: CSAGVDTPYGYTF
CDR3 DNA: TGCAGTGCTGGAGTTGATACCCCCTATGGCTACACCTTC

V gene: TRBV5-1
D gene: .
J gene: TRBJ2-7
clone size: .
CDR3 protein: CASSLVGYSHPSEQYF
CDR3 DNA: TGCGCCAGCAGCTTGGTAGGCTATTCCCATCCTAGCGAGCAGTACTTC

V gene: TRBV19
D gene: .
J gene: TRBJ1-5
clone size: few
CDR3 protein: CASSMTGSSNQPQHF
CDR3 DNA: TGTGCCAGTAGTATGACGGGATCTAGCAATCAGCCCCAGCATTTT

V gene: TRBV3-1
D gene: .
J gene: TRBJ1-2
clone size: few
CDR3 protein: CASSQRDRRGLDYGYTF
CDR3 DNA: TGTGCCAGCAGCCAGAGAGACAGACGAGGTTTGGACTATGGCTACACCTTC

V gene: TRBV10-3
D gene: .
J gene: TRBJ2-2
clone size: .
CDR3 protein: CAISVGESGTGELFF
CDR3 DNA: TGTGCCATCAGTGTGGGCGAGTCGGGGACCGGGGAGCTGTTTTTT

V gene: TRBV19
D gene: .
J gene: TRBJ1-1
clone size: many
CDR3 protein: CASWGQMNTEAFF
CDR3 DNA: TGTGCCAGCTGGGGGCAGATGAACACTGAAGCTTTCTTT

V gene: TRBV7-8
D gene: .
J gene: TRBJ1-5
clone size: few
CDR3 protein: CASSLVRAGDSNQPQHF
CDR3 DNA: TGTGCCAGCAGCTTAGTCCGGGCAGGAGATAGCAATCAGCCCCAGCATTTT

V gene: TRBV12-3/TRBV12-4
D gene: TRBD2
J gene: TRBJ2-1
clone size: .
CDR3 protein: CASRSTSGKVTEQFF
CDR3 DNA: TGTGCCAGCAGATCGACTAGCGGGAAGGTGACTGAGCAGTTCTTC

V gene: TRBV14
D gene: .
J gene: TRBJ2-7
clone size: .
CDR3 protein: CASSQRRYEQYF
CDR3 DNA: TGTGCCAGCAGCCAACGGCGCTACGAGCAGTACTTC

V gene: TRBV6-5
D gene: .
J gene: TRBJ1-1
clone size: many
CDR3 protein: CASSYLQVMNTEAFF
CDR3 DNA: TGTGCCAGCAGTTATTTGCAGGTTATGAACACTGAAGCTTTCTTT

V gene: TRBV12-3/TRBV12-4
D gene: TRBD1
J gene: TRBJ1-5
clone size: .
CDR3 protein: CASSPSRDRGSNQPQHF
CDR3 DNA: TGTGCCAGCAGTCCGTCCCGGGACAGGGGTAGCAATCAGCCCCAGCATTTT

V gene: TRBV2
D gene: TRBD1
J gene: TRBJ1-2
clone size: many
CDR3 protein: CASSGGTGVNYGYTF
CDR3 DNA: TGTGCCAGCAGTGGGGGGACAGGGGTGAACTATGGCTACACCTTC

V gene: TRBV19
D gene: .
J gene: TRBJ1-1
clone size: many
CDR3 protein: CASSAYGPENTEAFF
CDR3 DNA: TGTGCCAGTAGTGCCTATGGCCCAGAGAACACTGAAGCTTTCTTT

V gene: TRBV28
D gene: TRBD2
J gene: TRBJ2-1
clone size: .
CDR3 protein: CASSYETSGGAHYNEQFF
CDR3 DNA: TGTGCCAGCAGTTACGAGACTAGCGGGGGGGCGCACTACAATGAGCAGTTCTTC

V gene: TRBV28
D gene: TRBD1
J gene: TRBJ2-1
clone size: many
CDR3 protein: CASSPRGTGRDNEQFF
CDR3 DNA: TGTGCCAGCAGTCCCCGGGGGACAGGGCGGGACAATGAGCAGTTCTTC

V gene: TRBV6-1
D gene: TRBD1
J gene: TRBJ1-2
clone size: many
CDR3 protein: CASNSRTGRGGYTF
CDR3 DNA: TGTGCCAGCAACTCTCGGACAGGAAGGGGTGGCTACACCTTC